The present TCR beta chain was sequenced within a study of spatial heterogeneity in lung cancer. Time point meaning: sample taken at primary tumor resection. This clonotype has just a few counts. Antigen unknown. Whole-study findings and limits: Intratumoral expanded alpha and beta TCR counts were found to track tumor mutation counts.

Each CDR3 protein gets one entry after TCRdb re-called the 5' RACE reads with MiXCR. The sample contains more than 20,000 distinct CDR3 sequences, under 8% of which appear only once. Material: lung tumor tissue, obtained at surgery. The receptor was derived from a male donor with early-stage non-small cell lung cancer.

This CDR3 is CASSSYRKIQETQYF. The CDR3 DNA sequence: TGTGCCAGCAGCTCGTACAGGAAGATCCAAGAGACCCAGTACTTC. The chain couples TRBV7-8 to TRBJ2-5, with D maybe TRBD1 (5 bases). Looked up from germline, CDR1 is SGHVS and CDR2 is FQNEAQ. This CDR3 comprises 15 residues. V was trimmed by 4 bases and J by 1 base, leaving 13 bases between them.